The 30 T cell receptor beta chains in this list originate from one sample, sequenced in a study of beta chain features in type 1 diabetes. The entirety of the isolated RNA underwent reverse transcription, so expressed TCRB transcripts were sequenced. The method was immunoSEQ multiplex PCR; TCRdb's version includes in-frame clones alone and lacks a portion of them. Of hundreds of thousands of clones in the sample, 9.5% to 13% were seen once. What these receptors recognize is not known. Study-wide points: TCRB CDR3s were moderately but significantly shorter in Type 1 diabetes patients in all four CD4+ subsets.

The source material was naive CD4+ T cells from blood. These receptors all stem from a man in his thirties or forties with type 1 diabetes.

The chain links TRBV29-1 to TRBJ2-3; 7 nucleotides line up with TRBD1. V shed 1 base, J shed 1 base, and the junction held 11 bases outside the gene matches. This CDR3 has 17 amino acids. Germline V gene data show CDR1 as SQVTM and CDR2 as ANQGSEA. CDR3 loop: CSVEGPQDRARTDTQYF. For the CDR3, the DNA is TGCAGCGTTGAAGGGCCCCAAGACAGGGCCCGCACAGATACGCAGTATTTT.

This chain links TRBV5-1 with TRBJ2-6, with unresolved D. The CDR3 length is 20 residues. Germline-derived CDR1 and CDR2 are SGHRS and YFSETQ. Trimming stripped 0 bases from V and 0 bases from J, with 19 bases between. This CDR3 reads CASSLGGLGSAFSGANVLTF. Written as DNA, the CDR3 is TGCGCCAGCAGCTTGGGAGGTTTAGGAAGCGCCTTCTCTGGGGCCAACGTCCTGACTTTC.

This sequence joins TRBV19 and TRBJ2-1, with 9 positions matching TRBD2. V was clipped by 5 bases and J by 7 bases; unmatched bases: 12. The V gene's germline CDR1 is LNHDA and CDR2 SQIVND (reference sequence). CDR3 length: 16 residues. This chain's CDR3 is CASSFRGGAGLNEQFF. The DNA of the CDR3 is TGTGCCAGTAGTTTCCGCGGGGGGGCCGGGTTGAATGAGCAGTTCTTC.

The V gene is TRBV29-1, the J gene TRBJ2-7, with 8 bases fitting TRBD1. Germline-derived CDR1 and CDR2 are SQVTM and ANQGSEA. The length of the CDR3 is 13 residues. The ends lost 4 bases at V and 2 bases at J; junction bases unmatched: 4. Here the CDR3 DNA reads TGCAGCGTTGGCGGGACAGGCCCCTACGAGCAGTACTTC. Its protein is CSVGGTGPYEQYF.

The V call is TRBV4-3, the J call TRBJ2-3; D is uncertain. V was clipped by 0 bases and J by 4 bases, with 14 bases between them. The germline gives CDR1 LGHNA, CDR2 YSLEER. The CDR3 runs 16 residues. The CDR3 here is CASSQEGLNSSDTQYF. CDR3 bases: TGCGCCAGCAGCCAAGAAGGCCTAAACAGCTCAGATACGCAGTATTTT.

V usage is TRBV27 and J usage is TRBJ1-1; no firm D call. Germline assignment: CDR1 MNHEY and CDR2 SMNVEV (reference sequence). This CDR3 has 13 amino acids. V lost 0 bases and J lost 3, with 5 bases in between. The CDR3 sequence is CASSLSEDTEAFF. As DNA, the CDR3 is TGTGCCAGCAGTTTATCAGAGGACACTGAAGCTTTCTTT.

The J gene is TRBJ2-3, the V gene TRBV7-9; the match to TRBD1 covers 9 bases. The junction had 9 bases not matched to a gene; V was cut back by 5 bases and J by 6 bases. Germline loops: CDR1 SEHNR, CDR2 FQNEAQ (reference sequence). CDR3 length equals 15 residues. The CDR3 spells CASSEGTGSGDTQYF. CDR3 in DNA: TGTGCCAGCAGCGAGGGGACAGGGTCTGGTGATACGCAGTATTTT.

This clone was seen more than once but under ten times. The rearrangement joins TRBV5-6 to TRBJ1-3, with D perhaps matching TRBD1 (5 bases). The germline V gene encodes CDR1 SGHDT and CDR2 YYEEEE. V was cut by 0 bases and J by 2 bases, with 6 bases left in between. This CDR3 has 14 residues. CDR3 in DNA: TGTGCCAGCAGCTTGGGACAGACTGGAAACACCATATATTTT. Protein: CASSLGQTGNTIYF.

This clone was counted only a few times. The chain carries TRBV5-6 and TRBJ2-5, with 7 bases matching TRBD1. The CDR3 has 14 amino acids. V gave up 4 bases and J gave up 2 bases; unmatched junction bases: 5. Germline CDR1 SGHDT, CDR2 YYEEEE. The CDR3 protein is CASSAPGQQETQYF. CDR3 DNA: TGTGCCAGCAGCGCTCCGGGACAGCAAGAGACCCAGTACTTC.

The chain links TRBV6-1 to TRBJ1-2; no reliable D call. The CDR3 is made up of 13 amino acids. Trimming removed 0 bases at V and 5 bases at J, with 7 bases between. Germline values: CDR1 MNHNS, CDR2 SASEGT. The CDR3 loop is CASSEARLYGYTF. CDR3 DNA: TGTGCCAGCAGTGAAGCGCGGTTGTATGGCTACACCTTC.

This clone was counted between two and nine times. The chain joins TRBV5-8 to TRBJ2-7, with D possibly being TRBD2 (6 bases). Germline-derived CDR1 and CDR2 are SGHTS and YDEGEE. The CDR3 length is 14 residues. Trimming left V 0 bases short and J 3 bases short, with 10 bases between. CDR3 DNA sequence: TGTGCCAGCAGCTTGGGGGGAGGCGTCTACGAGCAGTACTTC. This translates into CASSLGGGVYEQYF.

This clone was seen a handful of times. The chain carries TRBV5-1 and TRBJ2-3; TRBD1 might be the D (5 bases). Trimming left V 0 bases short and J 3 bases short, with 8 bases between. Germline CDR1 and CDR2: SGHRS and YFSETQ. This CDR3 region has 14 residues. The CDR3 bases are TGCGCCAGCAGCTTGGACAGGTTAACAGATACGCAGTATTTT. It is translated as CASSLDRLTDTQYF.

The chain employs TRBV19 and TRBJ1-1; D remains ambiguous. Trimming left V 2 bases short and J 3 bases short, with 7 bases between. This CDR3 has 13 amino acids. In germline, CDR1 is LNHDA, CDR2 SQIVND (reference sequence). CDR3 loop: CASSIREYTEAFF. DNA of the CDR3: TGTGCCAGTAGTATACGAGAATACACTGAAGCTTTCTTT.

This rearrangement joins TRBV11-3 to TRBJ2-2; 7 bases are a match to TRBD1. The trim removed 6 bases at V and 0 bases at J, leaving 4 bases unmatched. Germline V lookup: CDR1 SGHNT, CDR2 YENEEA. The CDR3 contains 15 residues. The CDR3 here is CASSAGTANTGELFF. CDR3 DNA sequence: TGTGCCAGCAGTGCCGGGACAGCGAACACCGGGGAGCTGTTTTTT.

This clone was observed a few times. The chain uses TRBV28 and TRBJ1-2; D remains unclear. V shed 2 bases and J shed 0 bases, with 10 bases lying between them. Germline-derived CDR1 and CDR2 are MDHEN and SYDVKM. CDR3 length: 15 residues. The CDR3 region has the DNA TGTGCCAGCAGTTTACTGCAGGTTACTAACTATGGCTACACCTTC. It codes for CASSLLQVTNYGYTF.

The chain recombines TRBV18 with TRBJ1-4, with D maybe TRBD1 (6 bases). The CDR3 loop spans 15 amino acids. Germline V gives CDR1 KGHSH, CDR2 LQKENI. V was clipped by 8 bases and J by 2 bases, with 15 bases between them. The CDR3 DNA reads as TGTGCCAGCGACCTTACAGGGAGTACTAATGAAAAACTGTTTTTT. Translated: CASDLTGSTNEKLFF.

In the case of this clone: Other DNA sequences in the same sample also yield this CDR3. V is TRBV18 and J is TRBJ1-1; 8 positions match TRBD1. CDR1 and CDR2 from the germline V gene are KGHSH and LQKENI. V dropped 4 bases and J dropped 1; count of bases not matched to a gene: 2. The CDR3 runs 14 residues. CDR3 protein: CASSLGQGNTEAFF. The CDR3 nucleotides are TGTGCCAGCTCACTTGGACAGGGGAACACTGAAGCTTTCTTT.

This clone was observed a few times. This chain links TRBV15 with TRBJ2-3; 7 nucleotides agree with TRBD2. The CDR3 runs 15 residues. V trimming: 5 bases; J trimming: 2 bases; junction bases outside the gene matches: 7. Germline V lookup: CDR1 LNHNV, CDR2 YYDKDF (reference sequence). The CDR3 DNA follows: TGTGCCACCAGCCCGCGACTAGCCCCCACAGATACGCAGTATTTT. Amino acid sequence: CATSPRLAPTDTQYF.

V and J are TRBV19 and TRBJ1-2; 8 bases match TRBD1. Germline values: CDR1 LNHDA, CDR2 SQIVND (reference sequence). V lost 5 bases to trimming and J lost 0 bases; unmatched junction nucleotides: 5. The CDR3 extends over 15 amino acids. CDR3 DNA sequence: TGTGCCAGTAGTCCTGGACAGGGAGCTAACTATGGCTACACCTTC. This codes for CASSPGQGANYGYTF. The full variable domain, rest sourced from reference TRBV19 and TRBJ1-2, is DGGITQSPKYLFRKEGQNVTLSCEQNLNHDAMYWYRQDPGQGLRLIYYSQIVNDFQKGDIAEGYSVSREKKESFPLTVTSAQKNPTAFYLCASSPGQGANYGYTFGSGTRLTVV.

This clone was seen more than once but under ten times. This chain uses TRBV7-9 with TRBJ1-1; D possibly corresponds to TRBD1 (5 bases). The CDR3 sequence is 12 residues long. Trimming shortened V by 1 base and J by 10 bases, and 10 bases separated the two germline ends. Germline loops: CDR1 SEHNR, CDR2 FQNEAQ (reference sequence). The CDR3 spells CASSLERGRAFF. In DNA form, the CDR3 reads TGTGCCAGCAGCTTAGAAAGGGGCAGAGCTTTCTTT.

This clone was counted only a few times. The chain carries TRBV11-2 and TRBJ2-5; TRBD1 matches at 7 bases. The germline CDR1 and CDR2 sequences are SGHAT and FQNNGV. The junction had 8 bases not matched to a gene; V was cut back by 5 bases and J by 2 bases. The CDR3 consists of 15 residues. The CDR3 nucleotides are TGTGCCAGCAGCCCGAACTCGGGACAGCAAGAGACCCAGTACTTC. This codes for CASSPNSGQQETQYF.

This rearrangement joins TRBV4-2 to TRBJ2-1; 14 bases map to TRBD2. This CDR3 has 17 amino acids. Per germline, CDR1 LGHNA and CDR2 YNFKEQ. The J segment lost 6 bases and the V segment lost 1 base, leaving 5 bases of the junction unmatched. In nucleotides, the CDR3 is TGTGCCAGCAGCCAAGGACCGGGACTAGCGGGGGTCAATGAGCAGTTCTTC. It specifies CASSQGPGLAGVNEQFF.

In its sample, this clone was seen a few times. At the DNA level, this CDR3 is encoded by other sequences in the same sample as well. The chain is built from TRBV5-1 and TRBJ1-2; TRBD1 might be the D (6 bases). This CDR3 spans 14 amino acids. The V gene lost 0 bases and the J gene lost 2 bases, with 8 bases spanning the gap. Germline V gene sequence: CDR1 SGHRS, CDR2 YFSETQ. The CDR3 DNA follows: TGCGCCAGCAGCTTGGACAGGGCGAACTATGGCTACACCTTC. Translation gives CASSLDRANYGYTF.

This clone has only a few counts. The rearrangement links TRBV29-1 to TRBJ2-1, with 13 positions matching TRBD2. In germline, CDR1 is SQVTM, CDR2 ANQGSEA. J gave up 7 bases and V 4 bases, and 7 bases lay outside the gene matches. The CDR3 is 15 residues long. CDR3 DNA sequence: TGCAGCGTTGGACTAGCGGGGGGCCAATATAATGAGCAGTTCTTC. This codes for CSVGLAGGQYNEQFF.

The chain combines TRBV7-9 with TRBJ1-3; 8 positions agree with TRBD1. The junction had 2 bases not matched to a gene; V was cut back by 2 bases and J by 8 bases. Per the germline V gene, CDR1 is SEHNR and CDR2 is FQNEAQ (reference sequence). The CDR3 length is 13 residues. The CDR3 sequence: CASSLTGGHTIYF. The CDR3 DNA sequence: TGTGCCAGCAGCTTAACAGGGGGACACACCATATATTTT.

This clone has more than one count but fewer than ten. The rearrangement uses TRBV19 and TRBJ1-1, with TRBD1 matching over 8 bases. This CDR3 is built from 15 residues. CDR1 and CDR2 (germline): LNHDA, SQIVND (reference sequence). V was clipped by 6 bases and J by 5 bases; unmatched bases: 11. CDR3 DNA: TGTGCCAGTAGCGACGGACAGGGAGTCGTTACTGAAGCTTTCTTT. Translated: CASSDGQGVVTEAFF.

The chain couples TRBV27 to TRBJ2-5, with 8 bases that match TRBD2. CDR1 is MNHEY, CDR2 SMNVEV, per germline (reference sequence). After removal of 6 bases from V and 4 bases from J, the junction contained 4 bases not matched to a gene. CDR3 length equals 13 residues. CDR3 bases: TGTGCCAGCAGGCCCGCGGGGGGAGAGACCCAGTACTTC. This gives the protein CASRPAGGETQYF.

This clone occurred a few times. The V call is TRBV9, the J call TRBJ2-3, with D maybe TRBD2 (6 bases). V gave up 8 bases and J gave up 0 bases, with 13 bases separating them. Per the germline V gene, CDR1 is SGDLS and CDR2 is YYNGEE. The CDR3 is 14 residues long. CDR3 sequence reads: CASGTSVSTDTQYF. CDR3 coding DNA: TGTGCCAGTGGGACTTCCGTTAGCACAGATACGCAGTATTTT.

This clone came up a few times. The chain employs TRBV5-1 and TRBJ1-6; possibly TRBD1 for D (6 bases). Trimming took off 5 bases at V and 10 bases at J, with 13 bases between the two ends. Germline V CDR1 and CDR2: SGHRS, YFSETQ. The CDR3 sequence is 13 residues long. The CDR3 spells CASRQAGDSPLHF. CDR3 nucleotides: TGCGCCAGCAGACAAGCAGGGGACTCACCCCTCCACTTT.

This clone was counted a few times. The V and J genes are TRBV7-9 and TRBJ1-1; maybe TRBD1 (6 bases). The CDR3 consists of 14 residues. Trimming cost V 10 bases and J 3 bases, with 18 bases left between them. The germline gives CDR1 SEHNR, CDR2 FQNEAQ (reference sequence). Here the CDR3 DNA reads TGTGCCACTCAGCAAGAGGGGGGGTACACTGAAGCTTTCTTT. Translating gives CATQQEGGYTEAFF.